The 3 T cell receptor beta chains below come from one sample, sequenced in a study of patients and donors after allogeneic stem cell transplantation (dated by TCRdb to 2019 to 2021). The library was made by RT-PCR. This sample was sequenced with a NextSeq 550. TCRdb passed the public sequencing reads through fastp at Q25 and MiXCR, retaining productive beta sequences. Every CDR3 protein is listed once, alongside the most common genes and DNA of its rows. Within this sample are about 960,000 distinct CDR3 sequences, with roughly 17% of them counted one time only. Clones ranked in the top ten supply 6% of the sample. What was sequenced was blood, either unsorted or a sorted T cell fraction (not recorded which). The receptors stem from a human donor who was either an allogeneic HSCT recipient or a stem cell or donor lymphocyte infusion donor (not recorded which). It is not recorded whose cells these are; they may come from a transplant donor.

The chain uses TRBV5-1 and TRBJ2-1; TRBD2 agrees at 9 bases. The CDR3 is 15 amino acids. CDR1 is SGHRS, CDR2 YFSETQ, per germline. After removal of 2 bases from V and 4 bases from J, the junction contained 4 bases not matched to a gene. The CDR3 reads CASSFKRGDYNEQFF. CDR3 nucleotide sequence: TGCGCCAGCAGCTTCAAGCGGGGGGATTACAATGAGCAGTTCTTC.

This chain connects TRBV11-2 to TRBJ2-7; perhaps TRBD1 as D (5 bases). This CDR3 spans 16 amino acids. Trimming took off 1 base at V and 2 bases at J, with 15 bases between the two ends. Germline V gives CDR1 SGHAT, CDR2 FQNNGV. The CDR3 here is CASSLALDLGAYEQYF. In nucleotides, the CDR3 is TGTGCCAGCAGCTTAGCTCTGGATTTAGGGGCCTACGAGCAGTACTTC.

This chain links TRBV20-1 with TRBJ2-2, with D perhaps TRBD1 (5 bases). The CDR3 is 16 amino acids. Germline V lookup: CDR1 DFQATT, CDR2 SNEGSKA (reference sequence). Deletions cut 6 bases from V and 0 bases from J, with 17 bases between. Here the CDR3 DNA reads TGCAGTGCCAGAAGGGCAGGGTGGCCGAACACCGGGGAGCTGTTTTTT. Translating gives CSARRAGWPNTGELFF.